The T cell receptor (beta chain) under discussion was sequenced for a study of CD8+ T cells in alopecia areata (dated by TCRdb to the late 2010s). With respect to the entire study: Treated patients were enrolled in an open-label pilot trial of oral tofacitinib at 5 to 10 mg twice daily for moderate-to-severe alopecia areata. Biopsies were taken from tofacitinib-treated patients at baseline and at 4 and 24 weeks of treatment, and a later scalp biopsy was taken in several of the tofacitinib-treated patients. TCRbeta CDR3 regions were amplified by immunoSEQ multiplex PCR using 35 Vbeta forward and 13 Jbeta reverse primers. RNA was extracted with the PAXgene miRNA kit for fixed scalp, the miRNeasy kit for PBMCs, and the RNeasy kit for mouse skin. The SALT score, which quantifies the percentage of affected scalp surface area, was used to measure disease severity in treated patients. In both human patients and the C3H/HeJ mouse model, the study applied high-throughput TCRbeta sequencing to look at T cell clonal expansion in alopecia areata. Human TCRbeta sequencing covered scalp tissue and sorted CD4+ and CD8+ peripheral blood T cells from patchy and totalis/universalis alopecia areata patients and healthy controls. Patients stayed on tofacitinib for 6 to 18 months and then had 6 months of follow-up off drug so that delayed response and recurrence could be assessed. Clonality in the scalp was compared among normal scalp (n=4), patchy alopecia areata scalp (n=8), and alopecia totalis/universalis scalp (n=8). What the work shows at the level of the full study, not this receptor alone: Many expanded lesional clones persisted in scalp and blood during tofacitinib treatment, which may partly explain relapse after stopping treatment. The treated cohort was small, with a single nonresponder, so links between baseline CD8+ expansion and response need larger studies. Tofacitinib significantly decreased scalp clonality and the number of expanded CD8+ clones among the top 100 scalp clones. Unlike mouse skin, which is dominated by gammadelta T cells, normal human skin has resident alphabeta T cells that are also sequenced, and this complicates analysis of the scalp TCR repertoire. Shared TCR sequences between patients were less evident than in mice, which may be partly attributable to HLA diversity in the patient population. Lesional scalp, especially in alopecia totalis/universalis, showed higher clonality and more expanded CD8+ clones than normal scalp, suggesting antigenic drive.

The time point label here, explained by the study, means: less than 30 weeks on oral tofacitinib. The treatment or condition label of this sample denotes: oral pan-JAK inhibitor, 5-10 mg twice daily. From alopecia areata patients, peripheral blood was collected along with lesional scalp punch biopsies. After PBMCs were isolated by density centrifugation and stained for CD3, CD4 and CD8, a FACSAria was used to sort CD4+ and CD8+ T cells. Only a few counts were recorded for this clone. Its antigen is not yet known. Base qualities are missing; no much larger clone stands one base away. Inclusive of the bounding cysteine and phenylalanine, the CDR3 is 17 residues long. Kept here is only the CDR3 DNA, which spans 51 bases and is read in frame from base 1. In the germline V gene, CDR1 corresponds to SGHAT and CDR2 to FQNNGV. Trimming at the junction amounts to 0 bases on V and 4 bases on J, and the germline ends lie 15 bases apart.

The method behind the library was the immunoSEQ multiplex PCR assay. For TCR sequencing, RNA was extracted from every sample and reverse transcribed into cDNA to serve as template. SuperScript III was used for first-strand cDNA synthesis, primed with a 2:1 mix of oligo-dT and random hexamers. A synthetic immune receptor repertoire was used to gauge amplification bias, and whatever bias remained was removed computationally. The authors' analysis ran thus. Raw reads were preprocessed for error removal, and CDR3 was defined according to IMGT conventions as running from the conserved cysteine to phenylalanine. To get clonality, Shannon entropy was normalized by log2 of the number of productive unique TCRs and the result was subtracted from 1. Scalp TCRbeta sequences were cross-referenced with sorted blood CD4 and CD8 repertoires so that the CD4 or CD8 identity of scalp clones could be inferred. Imported from immuneACCESS, the table was reduced by TCRdb to in-frame sequences with V and J called. These copies leave out some clones; in studies compared against another copy, an unresolved V gene accounts for under half, and the cause of the remainder is not known. V and J calls and clone size follow that table, whereas D and trimming were derived from the DNA. A total of 150,000 to 200,000 clones appear in this sample, roughly 50% of them only once. Together, the top ten hold approximately 11% of the sample.

Sequencing used CD8+ T cells sorted from blood, obtained at week 24, from a patient treated with tofacitinib. In this chain, TRBV11-2 is recombined with TRBJ2-2; TRBD1 could be the D gene, as 5 bases match. This clonotype was obtained from a human donor with alopecia areata. The CDR3 in this case is CASSLDRAGWGTGELFF. The nucleotide sequence is given as TGTGCCAGCAGCTTAGATCGCGCAGGGTGGGGCACCGGGGAGCTGTTTTTT.